Listed here are 27 T cell receptor beta chains from one sample, sequenced in a study of blood T cell repertoires in COVID-19. Measured with immunoSEQ multiplex PCR; TCRdb has only the in-frame clones, and not every one. The profile shows approximately 500,000 clones, around nine tenths of them singletons. What was sequenced was PBMCs or T cells enriched from blood (not recorded which). The receptors shown here come from a woman aged 40-49 years who had recovered from COVID-19.

This sequence joins TRBV5-6 and TRBJ2-3, with 11 positions matching TRBD2. V dropped 0 bases and J dropped 4; count of bases not matched to a gene: 4. This CDR3 has 16 amino acids. The V gene's germline CDR1 is SGHDT and CDR2 YYEEEE. The CDR3 spells CASSLVTGLAADTQYF. CDR3 coding DNA: TGTGCCAGCAGCTTGGTTACGGGACTAGCGGCAGATACGCAGTATTTT.

Remarks on this clone: A junction boundary mismatches the germline segment, possibly from a read error. The CDR3 DNA follows: TGTGCCAGCAGCCAAGCGGGACAGGGGACCGGAGAGCTGTTTTTT. Its protein is CASSQAGQGTGELFF. The chain couples TRBV4-2 to TRBJ2-2; 10 bases are shared with TRBD1. Germline V lookup: CDR1 LGHNA, CDR2 YNFKEQ. This CDR3 is 15 amino acids long.

The chain recombines TRBV5-6 with TRBJ1-3, with a weak D call TRBD1 (5 bases). The V and J ends lost 0 bases and 7 bases respectively, with 14 bases between them. This CDR3 region has 15 residues. CDR1 is SGHDT and CDR2 is YYEEEE in the germline V gene. CDR3 nucleotides: TGTGCCAGCAGCTTGGTGGTTGCAGGGCGGAACACCATATATTTT. This codes for CASSLVVAGRNTIYF.

V usage is TRBV18 and J usage is TRBJ2-3; TRBD1 matches at 9 bases. Germline V gives CDR1 KGHSH, CDR2 LQKENI. The trim removed 2 bases at V and 0 bases at J, leaving 9 bases unmatched. The CDR3 spans 18 residues. CDR3 nucleotides: TGTGCCAGCTCACCATGGGACAGGGCGCAGTCTAGCACAGATACGCAGTATTTT. This gives the protein CASSPWDRAQSSTDTQYF.

J is TRBJ2-2 and V is TRBV7-8; D ambiguous. V lost 2 bases, J lost 0 bases, and 7 bases lay in between. Germline lookup yields CDR1 SGHVS and CDR2 FQNEAQ. This CDR3 comprises 15 residues. As DNA, the CDR3 is TGTGCCAGCAGCTTAATACCGGCGAACACCGGGGAGCTGTTTTTT. Its protein product is CASSLIPANTGELFF.

The V and J genes are TRBV24-1 and TRBJ2-1, with D perhaps matching TRBD1 (5 bases). With 9 bases removed from V and 0 bases from J, the gap between germline ends came to 14 bases. The CDR3 has 15 residues. From germline, CDR1 is KGHDR and CDR2 SFDVKD. The CDR3 sequence: CATRKGPSSYNEQFF. CDR3 nucleotide sequence: TGTGCCACCCGAAAGGGGCCCAGCTCCTACAATGAGCAGTTCTTC.

This clone was seen once. The chain has TRBV30 and TRBJ1-1; D is perhaps TRBD1 (5 bases). The germline V gene has CDR1 GTSNPN and CDR2 SVGIG (reference sequence). Trimming cost V 5 bases and J 5 bases, with 15 bases left between them. This CDR3 spans 13 amino acids. CDR3 in amino acids: CAWAQKGRTEAFF. The CDR3 coding sequence is TGTGCCTGGGCCCAAAAGGGGAGGACTGAAGCTTTCTTT.

The chain carries TRBV27 and TRBJ1-1; D is ambiguous. The CDR3 totals 12 residues. The germline CDR1 and CDR2 sequences are MNHEY and SMNVEV (reference sequence). V was shortened by 6 bases and J by 1 base, with 6 bases between the two germline ends. The CDR3 DNA is TGTGCCAGCAGGGCTTCGAACACTGAAGCTTTCTTT. Its translation: CASRASNTEAFF.

The CDR3 bases are TGTGCCAGCAGCACTACTTATTCACCCCTCCACTTT. Protein product: CASSTTYSPLHF. The gene calls are TRBV27 and TRBJ1-6, with D hard to call. CDR1 and CDR2 (germline): MNHEY, SMNVEV (reference sequence). V shed 6 bases and J shed 8 bases, with 8 bases lying between them. CDR3 length: 12 amino acids.

This clone was observed once. The rearrangement links TRBV5-1 to TRBJ2-3; TRBD1 aligns across 7 bases. This CDR3 comprises 14 residues. The germline V gene has CDR1 SGHRS and CDR2 YFSETQ. The J segment lost 6 bases and the V segment lost 2 bases, leaving 6 bases of the junction unmatched. CDR3 loop: CASSLQGPMDTQYF. CDR3 DNA sequence: TGCGCCAGCAGCTTACAGGGGCCCATGGATACGCAGTATTTT.

This chain uses TRBV6-5 with TRBJ1-4, with D maybe TRBD1 (5 bases). Germline V gene lookup returns CDR1 MNHEY and CDR2 SVGAGI. This CDR3 is built from 14 residues. Trimming removed 5 bases at V and 10 bases at J, with 17 bases between. The CDR3 region is CASSLGRGEGKLFF. The CDR3 DNA follows: TGTGCCAGCAGTCTTGGACGAGGGGAGGGAAAACTGTTTTTT.

This CDR3 is CASSPGLADYEQYF. CDR3 coding DNA: TGTGCCAGCTCACCAGGGCTAGCGGACTACGAGCAGTACTTC. The rearrangement joins TRBV18 to TRBJ2-7, with TRBD2 matching 7 bases. Germline CDR1 KGHSH, CDR2 LQKENI. The CDR3 has 14 residues. The junction had 4 bases not matched to a gene; V was cut back by 2 bases and J by 3 bases.

The rearrangement joins TRBV12-3 or TRBV12-4 to TRBJ1-6, with D possibly matching TRBD1 (6 bases). The CDR3 is 13 amino acids. V lost 11 bases, J lost 9 bases, and 17 bases lay in between. The chain's CDR3 is CASQGSYGSPLHF. As DNA, the CDR3 is TGTGCCTCCCAGGGGTCCTACGGTTCACCCCTCCACTTT.

The chain employs TRBV7-9 and TRBJ2-1; D uncertain. There are 15 residues in the CDR3. Trimming took off 1 base at V and 0 bases at J, with 7 bases between the two ends. The germline V gene encodes CDR1 SEHNR and CDR2 FQNEAQ (reference sequence). The CDR3 DNA is TGTGCCAGCAGCTTAGTCGTGAGCTCCTACAATGAGCAGTTCTTC. This sequence encodes CASSLVVSSYNEQFF.

The chain joins TRBV5-1 to TRBJ1-6; 7 bases are shared with TRBD1. The V gene's germline CDR1 is SGHRS and CDR2 YFSETQ. The V segment lost 4 bases and the J segment 10 bases; nucleotides outside the gene matches: 11. The CDR3 contains 15 residues. The CDR3 sequence: CASSLADRVWSPLHF. The CDR3 bases are TGCGCCAGCAGCCTGGCAGACAGGGTCTGGTCACCCCTCCACTTT.

The V call is TRBV19, the J call TRBJ2-1, with 10 bases identical to TRBD2. The CDR3 is made up of 15 amino acids. V shed 3 bases and J 9 bases; nucleotides not matched to a gene: 8. Germline loops: CDR1 LNHDA, CDR2 SQIVND (reference sequence). CDR3 sequence reads: CASSMSTSGIGEQFF. In DNA form, the CDR3 reads TGTGCCAGTAGTATGAGCACTAGCGGGATAGGTGAGCAGTTCTTC.

The chain recombines TRBV7-9 with TRBJ2-3, with 13 positions matching TRBD2. This CDR3 comprises 18 residues. V trimming: 5 bases; J trimming: 4 bases; junction bases outside the gene matches: 12. The germline V gene encodes CDR1 SEHNR and CDR2 FQNEAQ (reference sequence). CDR3 amino acids: CASSPGTSGIPGADTQYF. The CDR3 region has the DNA TGTGCCAGCAGCCCAGGGACTAGCGGGATTCCCGGCGCAGATACGCAGTATTTT. Full variable domain (rest looked up from reference TRBV7-9 and TRBJ2-3): DTGVSQNPRHKITKRGQNVTFRCDPISEHNRLYWYRQTLGQGPEFLTYFQNEAQLEKSRLLSDRFSAERPKGSFSTLEIQRTEQGDSAMYLCASSPGTSGIPGADTQYFGPGTRLTVL.

This clone showed up just once. V usage is TRBV5-4 and J usage is TRBJ2-3; 12 nucleotides agree with TRBD2. CDR3 length equals 17 residues. Germline-derived CDR1 and CDR2 are SGHNT and YYREEE (reference sequence). The V gene end was trimmed by 1 base and the J gene end by 1 base; junction bases not matched to a gene: 4. The CDR3 spells CASSLSLAGGGTDTQYF. The CDR3 DNA is TGTGCCAGCAGCTTGAGTCTAGCGGGAGGGGGCACAGATACGCAGTATTTT.

V usage is TRBV15 and J usage is TRBJ1-1; D is perhaps TRBD1 (6 bases). Trimming shortened V by 7 bases and J by 1 base, and 10 bases separated the two germline ends. The CDR3 length is 13 residues. Germline V gives CDR1 LNHNV, CDR2 YYDKDF (reference sequence). The CDR3 coding sequence is TGTGCCACCACGGACAGAGAGAACACTGAAGCTTTCTTT. It codes for CATTDRENTEAFF.

The CDR3 region is CASSTLSPETQYF. The CDR3 nucleotides are TGTGCCAGCAGTACCCTATCCCCAGAGACCCAGTACTTC. This chain uses TRBV28 with TRBJ2-5, with D uncertain. Trimming pared 5 bases from V and 4 bases from J, leaving 11 bases between. The CDR3 length is 13 residues. Germline V lookup: CDR1 MDHEN, CDR2 SYDVKM.

This chain joins TRBV11-2 and TRBJ2-1, with a weak D call TRBD1 (5 bases). Germline V CDR1 and CDR2: SGHAT, FQNNGV. The CDR3 is 16 amino acids. The V end was cut by 2 bases, the J end by 0 bases, with 11 bases between. CDR3 in amino acids: CASSLNSDTSYNEQFF. In nucleotides, the CDR3 is TGTGCCAGCAGCTTAAATTCGGACACCTCCTACAATGAGCAGTTCTTC.

The chain links TRBV2 to TRBJ1-1, with D possibly matching TRBD1 (6 bases). Trimming stripped 6 bases from V and 7 bases from J, with 27 bases between. CDR1 is SNHLY, CDR2 FYNNEI, per germline. The CDR3 spans 17 residues. Written as DNA, the CDR3 is TGTGCCAGCAGCGCACGACCCCCGGGACACCTTTGGGATGAAGCTTTCTTT. Amino acids: CASSARPPGHLWDEAFF.

The rearrangement links TRBV12-3 or TRBV12-4 to TRBJ2-5; D perhaps matches TRBD2 (5 bases). The CDR3 contains 13 residues. V was pared by 5 bases and J by 2 bases, with 9 bases between. The DNA for the CDR3 is TGTGCCAGCAGTGGAAGAGGGCAAGAGACCCAGTACTTC. Translating it yields CASSGRGQETQYF.

This chain connects TRBV29-1 to TRBJ2-1; tentatively, D is TRBD1 (6 bases). The CDR3 is 13 amino acids. The ends were cut back, 2 bases at V and 7 bases at J, with 12 bases in the middle. From germline, CDR1 is SQVTM and CDR2 ANQGSEA. CDR3 amino acids: CSVERTQGNEQFF. CDR3 DNA sequence: TGCAGCGTTGAAAGAACGCAGGGGAATGAGCAGTTCTTC.

The V gene is TRBV25-1, the J gene TRBJ1-1; D might be TRBD1 (6 bases). V was trimmed by 6 bases and J by 0 bases, leaving 11 bases between them. The CDR3 totals 14 residues. Germline CDR1 reads MGHDK; CDR2 reads SYGVNS. CDR3 sequence (DNA): TGTGCCAGCAGGTTACAGGGCTTGAACACTGAAGCTTTCTTT. Its translation: CASRLQGLNTEAFF. The full variable domain, rest sourced from reference TRBV25-1 and TRBJ1-1, is EADIYQTPRYLVIGTGKKITLECSQTMGHDKMYWYQQDPGMELHLIHYSYGVNSTEKGDLSSESTVSRIRTEHFPLTLESARPSHTSQYLCASRLQGLNTEAFFGQGTRLTVV.

The rearrangement links TRBV5-6 to TRBJ1-3; 9 bases map to TRBD1. Germline V gives CDR1 SGHDT, CDR2 YYEEEE. V lost 3 bases to trimming and J lost 3 bases; unmatched junction nucleotides: 13. This CDR3 is 18 amino acids long. CDR3 sequence: CASSSTQYRGRVGNTIYF. Written as DNA, the CDR3 is TGTGCCAGCAGCTCCACCCAATACAGGGGGCGCGTTGGAAACACCATATATTTT.

CDR3 coding DNA: TGTGCCAGCAGCTTAGGCGGAGGGTACCAAGAGACCCAGTACTTC. Residues: CASSLGGGYQETQYF. This chain joins TRBV7-2 and TRBJ2-5; D may be TRBD2 (6 bases). This CDR3 contains 15 residues. Germline loops: CDR1 SGHTA, CDR2 FQGNSA. Between the trimmed V and J ends, which lost 1 base and 0 bases, there was a span of 9 bases.